This passage covers 17 T cell receptor beta chains from one sample sequenced in a study of T-cell reconstitution after alpha-beta-depleted transplantation in children. The TCRbeta library was prepared with unique molecular identifiers. TCRdb re-called the PCR reads with MiXCR, one entry per CDR3 protein. The sample contains some 200,000 distinct CDR3 sequences, approximately 8.4% of which appear only once. This sample comprised PBMCs, mostly from graft donor cells, obtained 360 days after TCRalphabeta/CD19-depleted stem cell transplant. These receptors originate from a male patient between 2 and 10 years old who had a stem cell transplant for acute myeloid leukemia, so the T cells may come from the graft donor.

This clonotype was picked up many times. V gene TRBV9 combines with J gene TRBJ2-3; D unresolved. The CDR3 has 14 residues. Trimming pared 2 bases from V and 7 bases from J, leaving 14 bases between. Germline V lookup: CDR1 SGDLS, CDR2 YYNGEE. The DNA of the CDR3 is TGTGCCAGCAGCGTCGAAGCCTTCTACAATACGCAGTATTTT. This encodes CASSVEAFYNTQYF.

There are many counts of this clonotype. The limits of the CDR3 on the DNA are not certain, so only TCRdb's listed CDR3 is given. The chain uses TRBV6-2 or TRBV6-3 and TRBJ2-4. CDR1 and CDR2 from the germline V gene are MNHEY and SVGEGT. Inclusive of both ends, the CDR3 amounts to 14 amino acids. This chain's CDR3 is CASSYFGPKNIQYF.

This chain joins TRBV5-6 and TRBJ2-5, with TRBD1 identical over 10 bases. Germline CDR1 reads SGHDT; CDR2 reads YYEEEE. V shed 0 bases, J shed 5 bases, and the junction held 10 bases outside the gene matches. The length of the CDR3 is 17 residues. The CDR3, as DNA: TGTGCCAGCAGCTTGGGGGACAGGGGTCCAAACGGTGAGACCCAGTACTTC. As protein: CASSLGDRGPNGETQYF.

This clonotype was detected a few times. The V call is TRBV2, the J call TRBJ2-1; D might be TRBD2 (6 bases). CDR1 SNHLY and CDR2 FYNNEI come from the germline V gene. V lost 4 bases to trimming and J lost 5 bases, with 15 bases between them. The length of the CDR3 is 15 residues. In DNA, the CDR3 is TGTGCCAGCAGTGGGGAGGCGACAGCGAACAATGAGCAGTTCTTC. Its translation is CASSGEATANNEQFF.

This clonotype was counted only a few times. The rearrangement links TRBV12-3 or TRBV12-4 to TRBJ2-3; 13 bases are a match to TRBD2. The CDR3 covers 15 residues. The trim removed 6 bases at V and 3 bases at J, leaving 3 bases unmatched. CDR3 sequence: CASRMTSGGTDTQYF. In DNA form, the CDR3 reads TGTGCCAGCAGGATGACTAGCGGGGGGACAGATACGCAGTATTTT.

The rearrangement uses TRBV29-1 and TRBJ2-5; D could derive from TRBD1 or TRBD2 (5 bases each). The germline gives CDR1 SQVTM, CDR2 ANQGSEA. Trimming pared 6 bases from V and 5 bases from J, leaving 10 bases between. This CDR3 region has 11 residues. CDR3: CSVGVGETQYF. The CDR3 coding sequence is TGCAGCGTGGGGGTCGGGGAGACCCAGTACTTC.

The chain uses TRBV5-1 and TRBJ1-5; 7 bases line up with TRBD1. This CDR3 is 16 amino acids long. Per germline, CDR1 SGHRS and CDR2 YFSETQ. The V segment lost 3 bases and the J segment 0 bases; nucleotides outside the gene matches: 6. The DNA for the CDR3 is TGCGCCAGCAGCTGGTTTCCAGGGGGTAGCAATCAGCCCCAGCATTTT. This gives the protein CASSWFPGGSNQPQHF.

This clonotype was detected only a few times. The chain has TRBV4-1 and TRBJ1-5; D gene ambiguous. The CDR3 totals 15 residues. Germline V CDR1 and CDR2: MGHRA, YSYEKL. The V and J ends lost 0 bases and 0 bases respectively, with 6 bases between them. The CDR3 reads CASSQEGYSNQPQHF. The CDR3, as DNA: TGCGCCAGCAGCCAAGAGGGATATAGCAATCAGCCCCAGCATTTT.

This clonotype was counted at least ten times. The chain joins TRBV7-9 to TRBJ2-7; 11 nucleotides align to TRBD2. The CDR3 is 14 amino acids. CDR1 and CDR2 from the germline V gene are SEHNR and FQNEAQ (reference sequence). With V trimmed by 9 bases and J by 3 bases, 7 bases remained unmatched. The CDR3 reads CASPQTSGDYEQYV. In DNA, the CDR3 is TGTGCCAGTCCACAGACTAGCGGGGACTACGAGCAGTACGTC.

In its sample, this clonotype was seen many times. This sequence joins TRBV10-2 and TRBJ2-2, with 8 bases aligning to TRBD1. Germline V gene lookup returns CDR1 WSHSY and CDR2 SAAADI. The CDR3 spans 15 residues. Trimming removed 5 bases from V and 3 bases from J; junction bases left unmatched: 5. The CDR3 coding sequence is TGCGCCAGCAGTCCGGGACAGGCATACACCGGGGAGCTGTTTTTT. It yields the protein CASSPGQAYTGELFF.

This clonotype was observed a handful of times. The chain carries TRBV4-3 and TRBJ2-7; D possibly corresponds to TRBD1 (5 bases). CDR3 length: 13 amino acids. CDR1 LGHNA and CDR2 YSLEER come from the germline V gene. Trimming removed 0 bases from V and 6 bases from J, with 9 bases in between. CDR3 sequence (DNA): TGCGCCAGCAGCCAAGATGGGGCTAGCGAGCAGTACTTC. Translated: CASSQDGASEQYF.

This clonotype was observed a few times. The genes are TRBV14 and TRBJ1-1; 7 nucleotides agree with TRBD1. The CDR3 loop spans 16 amino acids. The V segment lost 0 bases and the J segment 3 bases; nucleotides outside the gene matches: 7. Germline V gives CDR1 SGHDN, CDR2 FVKESK. As DNA, the CDR3 is TGTGCCAGCAGCCAAGATCTTGGGACAGAATACACTGAAGCTTTCTTT. The encoded protein is CASSQDLGTEYTEAFF.

The chain recombines TRBV25-1 with TRBJ2-2; tentative D call: TRBD1 (7 bases). The ends were cut back, 7 bases at V and 4 bases at J, with 13 bases in the middle. CDR3 length: 14 amino acids. Per the germline V gene, CDR1 is MGHDK and CDR2 is SYGVNS. The CDR3 spells CASTRGAATGELFF. DNA of the CDR3: TGTGCCAGCACCAGGGGGGCGGCCACCGGGGAGCTGTTTTTT.

This chain links TRBV9 with TRBJ1-1; TRBD1 might be the D (6 bases). The CDR3 runs 19 residues. The V end lost 2 bases, the J end lost 3 bases, and 26 bases lay between the germline ends. CDR1 is SGDLS and CDR2 is YYNGEE in the germline V gene. The CDR3 DNA reads TGTGCCAGCAGCGTTAGCAGTAGGGGGGAAGATCCTTTGGACACTGAAGCTTTCTTT. Its protein is CASSVSSRGEDPLDTEAFF.

This clonotype was seen many times. This rearrangement joins TRBV16 to TRBJ1-1; 7 bases match TRBD1. V lost 4 bases and J lost 3; bases outside the gene matches: 5. CDR3 length: 14 residues. Germline V CDR1 and CDR2: KGHSY, FQNENV. CDR3 loop: CASSPQGRDTEAFF. The CDR3, as DNA: TGTGCCAGCAGCCCACAGGGGAGGGACACTGAAGCTTTCTTT.

This clonotype was observed a few times. The rearrangement joins TRBV20-1 to TRBJ1-4; a possible D gene is TRBD1 (5 bases). V was pared by 0 bases and J by 8 bases, with 13 bases between. CDR1 and CDR2 from the germline V gene are DFQATT and SNEGSKA (reference sequence). There are 14 residues in the CDR3. This CDR3 is CSARDAGKYEKLFF. The CDR3 DNA follows: TGCAGTGCTAGAGATGCAGGGAAATACGAAAAACTGTTTTTT.

The chain has TRBV6-2 or TRBV6-3 and TRBJ2-3; D is unresolved. The CDR3 is 15 amino acids. With 3 bases removed from V and 0 bases from J, the gap between germline ends came to 10 bases. Germline CDR1 and CDR2: MNHEY and SVGEGT. As DNA, the CDR3 is TGTGCCAGCAGTTATGATTTAGCTAGCACAGATACGCAGTATTTT. Translating gives CASSYDLASTDTQYF.